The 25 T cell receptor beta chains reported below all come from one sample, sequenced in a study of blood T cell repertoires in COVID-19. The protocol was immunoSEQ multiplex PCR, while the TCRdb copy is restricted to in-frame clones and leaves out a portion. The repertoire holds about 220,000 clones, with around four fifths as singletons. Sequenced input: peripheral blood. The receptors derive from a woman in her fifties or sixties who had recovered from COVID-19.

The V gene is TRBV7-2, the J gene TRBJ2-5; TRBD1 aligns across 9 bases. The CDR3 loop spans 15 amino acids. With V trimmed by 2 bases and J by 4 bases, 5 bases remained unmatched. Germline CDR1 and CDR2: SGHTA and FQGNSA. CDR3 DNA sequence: TGTGCCAGCAGCTTATACAGGGGGCTAGGAGAGACCCAGTACTTC. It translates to CASSLYRGLGETQYF.

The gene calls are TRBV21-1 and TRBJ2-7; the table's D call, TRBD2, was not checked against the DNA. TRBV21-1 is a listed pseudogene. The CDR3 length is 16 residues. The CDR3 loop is CASSKVSLSRAYEQYF. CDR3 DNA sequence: TGTGCCAGCAGCAAAGTTAGCCTCTCGCGGGCCTACGAGCAGTACTTC.

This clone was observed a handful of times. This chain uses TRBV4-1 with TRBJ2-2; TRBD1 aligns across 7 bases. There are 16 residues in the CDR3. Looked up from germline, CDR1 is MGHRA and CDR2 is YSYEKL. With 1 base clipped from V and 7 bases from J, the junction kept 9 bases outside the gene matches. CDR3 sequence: CASSQGSLGGDGELFF. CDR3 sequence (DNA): TGCGCCAGCAGCCAAGGCAGCCTAGGGGGCGACGGGGAGCTGTTTTTT.

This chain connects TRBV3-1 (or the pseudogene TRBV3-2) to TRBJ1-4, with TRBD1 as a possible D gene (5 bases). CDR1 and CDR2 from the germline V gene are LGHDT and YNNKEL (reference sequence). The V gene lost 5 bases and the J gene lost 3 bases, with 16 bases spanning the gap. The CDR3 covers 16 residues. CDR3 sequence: CASSADNRVPNEKLFF. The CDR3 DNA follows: TGTGCCAGCAGCGCGGACAACCGGGTGCCTAATGAAAAACTGTTTTTT.

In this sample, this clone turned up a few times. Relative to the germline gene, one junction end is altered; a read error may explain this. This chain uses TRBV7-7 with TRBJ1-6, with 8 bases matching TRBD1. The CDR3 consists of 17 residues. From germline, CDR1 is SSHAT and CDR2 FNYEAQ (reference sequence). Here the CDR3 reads CASSLTSGGDYNSPLHF. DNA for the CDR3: TGTGCTAGCAGCTTAACGTCAGGGGGCGACTATAATTCACCCCTCCACTTT.

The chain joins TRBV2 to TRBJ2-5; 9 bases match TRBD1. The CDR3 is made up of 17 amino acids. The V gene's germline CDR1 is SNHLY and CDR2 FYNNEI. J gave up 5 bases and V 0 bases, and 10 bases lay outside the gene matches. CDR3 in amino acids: CASSEAQHRGLGETQYF. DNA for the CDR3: TGTGCCAGCAGTGAAGCCCAGCACAGGGGGCTGGGGGAGACCCAGTACTTC.

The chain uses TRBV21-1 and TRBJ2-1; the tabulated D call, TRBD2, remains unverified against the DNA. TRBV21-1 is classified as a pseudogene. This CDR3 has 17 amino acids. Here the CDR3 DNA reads TGTGCCAGCAGCAAGGGGGAGCGGGCATGCTCCTACAATGAGCAGTTCTTC. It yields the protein CASSKGERACSYNEQFF.

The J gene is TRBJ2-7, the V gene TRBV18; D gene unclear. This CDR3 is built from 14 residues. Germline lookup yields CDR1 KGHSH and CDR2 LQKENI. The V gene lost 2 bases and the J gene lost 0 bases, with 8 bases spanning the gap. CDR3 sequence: CASSPAAVSYEQYF. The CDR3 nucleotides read TGTGCCAGCTCACCAGCTGCGGTCTCCTACGAGCAGTACTTC.

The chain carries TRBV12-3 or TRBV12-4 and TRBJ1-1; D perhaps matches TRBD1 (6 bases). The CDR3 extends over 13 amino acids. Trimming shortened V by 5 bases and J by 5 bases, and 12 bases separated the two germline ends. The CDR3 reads CASSPQGRTEAFF. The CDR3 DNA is TGTGCCAGCAGTCCACAGGGTCGGACTGAAGCTTTCTTT.

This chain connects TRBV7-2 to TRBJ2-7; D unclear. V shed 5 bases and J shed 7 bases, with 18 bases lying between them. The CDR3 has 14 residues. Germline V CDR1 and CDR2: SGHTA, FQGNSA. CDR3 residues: CASSPQTSNGEQYF. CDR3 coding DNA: TGTGCCAGCAGCCCCCAAACTTCTAACGGGGAGCAGTACTTC.

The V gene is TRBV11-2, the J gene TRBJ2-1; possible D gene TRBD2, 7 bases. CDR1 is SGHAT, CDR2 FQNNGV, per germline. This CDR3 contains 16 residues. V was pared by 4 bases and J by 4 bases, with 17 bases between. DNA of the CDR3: TGTGCCAGCAGCTCCCCCGGGGGGCCCTCTTACAATGAGCAGTTCTTC. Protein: CASSSPGGPSYNEQFF.

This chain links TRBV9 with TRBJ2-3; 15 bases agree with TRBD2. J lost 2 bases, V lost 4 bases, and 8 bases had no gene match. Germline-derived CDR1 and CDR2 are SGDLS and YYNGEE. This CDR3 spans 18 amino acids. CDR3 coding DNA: TGTGCCAGCAGCCCCCAGGGACTAGCGGGGGGTCTCACAGATACGCAGTATTTT. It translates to CASSPQGLAGGLTDTQYF.

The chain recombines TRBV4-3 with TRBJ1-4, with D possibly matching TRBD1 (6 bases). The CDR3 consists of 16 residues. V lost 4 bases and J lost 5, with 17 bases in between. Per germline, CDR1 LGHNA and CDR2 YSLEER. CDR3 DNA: TGCGCCAGCAGCCGCAACAGGGCAGCGCAGAATGAAAAACTGTTTTTT. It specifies CASSRNRAAQNEKLFF.

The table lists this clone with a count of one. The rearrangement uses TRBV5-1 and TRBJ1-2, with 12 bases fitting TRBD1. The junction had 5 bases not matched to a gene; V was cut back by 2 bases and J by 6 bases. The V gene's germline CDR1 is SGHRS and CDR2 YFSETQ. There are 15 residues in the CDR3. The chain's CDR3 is CASSFGTGGIHGYTF. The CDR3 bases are TGCGCCAGCAGCTTCGGGACAGGGGGCATCCATGGCTACACCTTC. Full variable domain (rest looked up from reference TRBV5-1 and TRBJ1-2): KAGVTQTPRYLIKTRGQQVTLSCSPISGHRSVSWYQQTPGQGLQFLFEYFSETQRNKGNFPGRFSGRQFSNSRSEMNVSTLELGDSALYLCASSFGTGGIHGYTFGSGTRLTVV.

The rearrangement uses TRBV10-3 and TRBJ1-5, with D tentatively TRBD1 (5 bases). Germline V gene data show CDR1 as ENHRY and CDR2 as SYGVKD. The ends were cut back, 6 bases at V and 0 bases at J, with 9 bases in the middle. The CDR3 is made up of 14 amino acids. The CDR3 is CAIRGTNSNQPQHF. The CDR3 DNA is TGTGCCATCAGGGGGACTAATAGCAATCAGCCCCAGCATTTT.

DNA for the CDR3: TGTGCCAGCAGTGGACAGGGGGCGAGTAATTCACCCCTCCACTTT. Translated: CASSGQGASNSPLHF. The genes are TRBV2 and TRBJ1-6, with TRBD1 identical over 10 bases. The V and J ends lost 4 bases and 6 bases, in that order; junction bases with no gene match: 3. This CDR3 region has 15 residues. Looked up from germline, CDR1 is SNHLY and CDR2 is FYNNEI. Using reference TRBV2 and TRBJ1-6 for the parts outside the CDR3, the full variable domain is EPEVTQTPSHQVTQMGQEVILRCVPISNHLYFYWYRQILGQKVEFLVSFYNNEISEKSEIFDDQFSVERPDGSNFTLKIRSTKLEDSAMYFCASSGQGASNSPLHFGNGTRLTVT.

The CDR3 nucleotides are TGTGCCAGCAGCGGGACACCCTACAATGAGCAGTTCTTC. This sequence encodes CASSGTPYNEQFF. This chain uses TRBV9 with TRBJ2-1; D is perhaps TRBD1 (5 bases). Germline V gene data show CDR1 as SGDLS and CDR2 as YYNGEE. V was trimmed by 3 bases and J by 2 bases, leaving 6 bases between them. The CDR3 length is 13 residues.

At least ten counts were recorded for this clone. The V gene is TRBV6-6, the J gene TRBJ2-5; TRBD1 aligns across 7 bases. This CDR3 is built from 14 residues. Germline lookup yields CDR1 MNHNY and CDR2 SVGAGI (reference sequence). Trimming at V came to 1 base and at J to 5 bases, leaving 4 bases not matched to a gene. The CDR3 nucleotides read TGTGCCAGCAGTTACTTGACAGGGATGGAGACCCAGTACTTC. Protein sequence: CASSYLTGMETQYF.

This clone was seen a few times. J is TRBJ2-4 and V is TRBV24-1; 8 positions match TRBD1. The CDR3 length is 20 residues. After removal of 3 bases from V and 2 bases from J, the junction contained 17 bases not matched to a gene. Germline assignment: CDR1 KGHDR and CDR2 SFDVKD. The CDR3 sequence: CATSDPLTEDRGWPKNIQYF. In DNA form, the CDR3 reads TGTGCCACCAGTGATCCCCTTACGGAAGACAGGGGATGGCCCAAAAACATTCAGTACTTC.

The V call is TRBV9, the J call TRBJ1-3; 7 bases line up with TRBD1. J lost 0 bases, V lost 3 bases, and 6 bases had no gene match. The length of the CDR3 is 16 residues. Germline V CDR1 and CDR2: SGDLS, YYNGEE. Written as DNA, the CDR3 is TGTGCCAGCAGCGCCAGGGGGGTAAGCTCTGGAAACACCATATATTTT. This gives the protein CASSARGVSSGNTIYF.

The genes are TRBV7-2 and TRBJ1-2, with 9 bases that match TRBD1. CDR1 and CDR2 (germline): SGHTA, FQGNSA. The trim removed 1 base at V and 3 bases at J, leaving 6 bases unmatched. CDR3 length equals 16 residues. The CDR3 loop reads CASSLDGTGTHYGYTF. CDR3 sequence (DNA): TGTGCCAGCAGCTTAGATGGGACAGGGACCCACTATGGCTACACCTTC.

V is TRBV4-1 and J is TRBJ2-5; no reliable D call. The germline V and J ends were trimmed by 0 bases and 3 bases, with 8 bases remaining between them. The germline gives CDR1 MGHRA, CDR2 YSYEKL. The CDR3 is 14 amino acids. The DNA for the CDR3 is TGCGCCAGCAGCCAAGAATGGCTGGAAGAGACCCAGTACTTC. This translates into CASSQEWLEETQYF.

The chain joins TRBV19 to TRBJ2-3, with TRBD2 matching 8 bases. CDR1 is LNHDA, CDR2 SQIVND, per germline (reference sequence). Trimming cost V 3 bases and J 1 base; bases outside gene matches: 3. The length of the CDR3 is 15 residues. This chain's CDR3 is CASSIVRGGTDTQYF. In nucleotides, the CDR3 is TGTGCCAGTAGTATCGTGCGGGGGGGCACAGATACGCAGTATTTT. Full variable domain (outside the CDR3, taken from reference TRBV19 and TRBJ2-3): DGGITQSPKYLFRKEGQNVTLSCEQNLNHDAMYWYRQDPGQGLRLIYYSQIVNDFQKGDIAEGYSVSREKKESFPLTVTSAQKNPTAFYLCASSIVRGGTDTQYFGPGTRLTVL.

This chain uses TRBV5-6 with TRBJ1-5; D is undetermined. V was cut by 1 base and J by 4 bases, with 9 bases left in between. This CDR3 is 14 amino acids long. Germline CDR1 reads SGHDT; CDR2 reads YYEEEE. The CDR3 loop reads CASSLRAGNQPQHF. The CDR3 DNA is TGTGCCAGCAGCTTGCGGGCGGGAAATCAGCCCCAGCATTTT. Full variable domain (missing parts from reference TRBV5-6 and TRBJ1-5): DAGVTQSPTHLIKTRGQQVTLRCSPKSGHDTVSWYQQALGQGPQFIFQYYEEEERQRGNFPDRFSGHQFPNYSSELNVNALLLGDSALYLCASSLRAGNQPQHFGDGTRLSIL.

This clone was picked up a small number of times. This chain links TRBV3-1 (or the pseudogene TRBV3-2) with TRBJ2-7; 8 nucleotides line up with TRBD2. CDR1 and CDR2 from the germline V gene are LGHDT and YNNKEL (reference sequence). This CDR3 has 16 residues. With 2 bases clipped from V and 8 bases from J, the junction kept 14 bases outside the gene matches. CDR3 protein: CASSQTPGLGLIKQYF. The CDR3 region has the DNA TGTGCCAGCAGCCAAACTCCGGGACTAGGGCTTATAAAGCAGTACTTC.